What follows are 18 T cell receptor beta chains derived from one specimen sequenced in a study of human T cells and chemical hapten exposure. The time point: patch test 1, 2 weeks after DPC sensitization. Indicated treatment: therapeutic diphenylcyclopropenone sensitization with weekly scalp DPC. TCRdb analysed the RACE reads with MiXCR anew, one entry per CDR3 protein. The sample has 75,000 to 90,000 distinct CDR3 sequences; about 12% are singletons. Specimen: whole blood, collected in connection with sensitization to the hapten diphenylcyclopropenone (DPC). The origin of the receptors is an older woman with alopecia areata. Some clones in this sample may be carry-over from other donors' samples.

This chain's CDR3 is CASSESRGGSPLHF. In nucleotides, the CDR3 is TGCGCCAGCAGTGAGTCGAGGGGTGGTTCACCCCTCCACTTT. V gene TRBV10-2 combines with J gene TRBJ1-6, with D tentatively TRBD1 (5 bases). The germline V gene encodes CDR1 WSHSY and CDR2 SAAADI. Trimming removed 0 bases at V and 9 bases at J, with 9 bases between. This CDR3 comprises 14 residues.

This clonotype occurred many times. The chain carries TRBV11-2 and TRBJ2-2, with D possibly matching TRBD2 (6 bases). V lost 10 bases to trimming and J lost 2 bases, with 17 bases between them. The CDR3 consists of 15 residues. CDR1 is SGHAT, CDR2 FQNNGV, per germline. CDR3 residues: CAIPTAGINTGELFF. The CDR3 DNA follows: TGTGCCATCCCGACCGCGGGAATTAACACCGGGGAGCTGTTTTTT.

The CDR3 DNA reads as TGTGCCAGCTCACCTTATGAGGGGACGGACACTGAAGCTTTCTTT. Its protein is CASSPYEGTDTEAFF. The chain is built from TRBV18 and TRBJ1-1; D possibly corresponds to TRBD1 (5 bases). There are 15 residues in the CDR3. Per the germline V gene, CDR1 is KGHSH and CDR2 is LQKENI. Trimming stripped 3 bases from V and 3 bases from J, with 14 bases between.

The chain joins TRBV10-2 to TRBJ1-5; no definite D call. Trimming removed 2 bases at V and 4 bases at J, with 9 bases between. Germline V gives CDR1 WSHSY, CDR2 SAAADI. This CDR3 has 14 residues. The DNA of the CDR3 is TGCGCCAGCAGTGAGGCGCTTTTAAATCAGCCCCAGCATTTT. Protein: CASSEALLNQPQHF.

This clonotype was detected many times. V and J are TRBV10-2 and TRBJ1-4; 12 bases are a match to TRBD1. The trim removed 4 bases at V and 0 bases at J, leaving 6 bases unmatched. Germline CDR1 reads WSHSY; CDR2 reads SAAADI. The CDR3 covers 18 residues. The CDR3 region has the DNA TGCGCCAGCAGTGGGGACAGGGGGCGCGGGGCAACTAATGAAAAACTGTTTTTT. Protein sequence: CASSGDRGRGATNEKLFF.

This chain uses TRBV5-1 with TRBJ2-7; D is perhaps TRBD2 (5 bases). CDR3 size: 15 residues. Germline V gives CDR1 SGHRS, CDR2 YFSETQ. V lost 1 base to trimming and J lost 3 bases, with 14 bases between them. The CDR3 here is CASSLLAGEIYEQYF. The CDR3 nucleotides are TGCGCCAGCAGCTTGTTAGCCGGGGAAATCTACGAGCAGTACTTC. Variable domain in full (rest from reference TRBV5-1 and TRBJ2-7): KAGVTQTPRYLIKTRGQQVTLSCSPISGHRSVSWYQQTPGQGLQFLFEYFSETQRNKGNFPGRFSGRQFSNSRSEMNVSTLELGDSALYLCASSLLAGEIYEQYFGPGTRLTVT.

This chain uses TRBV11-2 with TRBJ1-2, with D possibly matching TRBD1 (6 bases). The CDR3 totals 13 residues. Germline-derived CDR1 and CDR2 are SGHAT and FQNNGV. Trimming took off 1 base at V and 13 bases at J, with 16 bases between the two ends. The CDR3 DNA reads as TGTGCCAGCAGCTTAGGGCCTGGACAGCCCGCCACCTTC. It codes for CASSLGPGQPATF.

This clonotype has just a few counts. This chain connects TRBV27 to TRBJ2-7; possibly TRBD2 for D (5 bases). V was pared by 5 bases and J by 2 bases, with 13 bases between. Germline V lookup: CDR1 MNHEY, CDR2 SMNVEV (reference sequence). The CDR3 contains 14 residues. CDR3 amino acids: CASSVGSGAYEQYF. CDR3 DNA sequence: TGTGCCAGCAGTGTAGGGTCCGGGGCCTACGAGCAGTACTTC.

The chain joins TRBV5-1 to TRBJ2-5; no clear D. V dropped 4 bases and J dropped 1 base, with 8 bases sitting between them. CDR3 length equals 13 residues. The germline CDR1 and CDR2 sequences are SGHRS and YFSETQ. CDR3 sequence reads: CASSPDGQETQYF. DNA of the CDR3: TGCGCCAGCAGCCCGGACGGCCAAGAGACCCAGTACTTC.

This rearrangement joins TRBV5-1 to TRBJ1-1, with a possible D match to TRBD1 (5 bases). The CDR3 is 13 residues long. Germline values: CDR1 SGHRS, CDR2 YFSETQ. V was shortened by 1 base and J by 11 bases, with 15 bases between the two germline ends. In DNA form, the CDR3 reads TGCGCCAGCAGCTTGTCGGGCAGGGTGAGGGCTTTCTTT. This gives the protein CASSLSGRVRAFF.

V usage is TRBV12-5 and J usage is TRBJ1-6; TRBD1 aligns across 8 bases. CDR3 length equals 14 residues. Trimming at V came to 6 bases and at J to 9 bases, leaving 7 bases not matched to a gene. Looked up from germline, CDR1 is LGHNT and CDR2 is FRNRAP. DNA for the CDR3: TGTGCTAGTGGAAGCGGACAGGGATTTTCACCCCTCCACTTT. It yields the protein CASGSGQGFSPLHF.

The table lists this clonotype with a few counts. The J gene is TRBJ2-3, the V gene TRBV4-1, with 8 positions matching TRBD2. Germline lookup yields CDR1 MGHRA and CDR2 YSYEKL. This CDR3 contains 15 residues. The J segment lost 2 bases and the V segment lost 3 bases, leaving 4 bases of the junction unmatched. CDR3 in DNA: TGCGCCAGCAGCCATTTTAGCGGGGTCACAGATACGCAGTATTTT. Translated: CASSHFSGVTDTQYF.

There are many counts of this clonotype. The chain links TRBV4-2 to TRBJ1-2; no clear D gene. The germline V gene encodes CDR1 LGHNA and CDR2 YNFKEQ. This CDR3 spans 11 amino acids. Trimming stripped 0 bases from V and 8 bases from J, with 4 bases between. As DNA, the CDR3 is TGTGCCAGCAGCCAAGATTGGGGCTACACCTTC. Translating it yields CASSQDWGYTF.

In DNA form, the CDR3 reads TGCGCCAGCAGCCTCACTAGCGGGGGGCTCAGCTCCTACAATGAGCAGTTCTTC. Protein product: CASSLTSGGLSSYNEQFF. The chain combines TRBV5-1 with TRBJ2-1; 12 positions match TRBD2. Germline V CDR1 and CDR2: SGHRS, YFSETQ. With V trimmed by 4 bases and J by 0 bases, 8 bases remained unmatched. The CDR3 totals 18 residues.

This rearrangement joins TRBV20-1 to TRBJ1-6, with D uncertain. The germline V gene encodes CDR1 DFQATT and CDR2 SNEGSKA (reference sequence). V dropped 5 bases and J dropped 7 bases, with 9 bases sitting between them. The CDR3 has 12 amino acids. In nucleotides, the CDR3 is TGCAGTGCTCAGGATGGAAATTCACCCCTCCACTTT. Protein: CSAQDGNSPLHF.

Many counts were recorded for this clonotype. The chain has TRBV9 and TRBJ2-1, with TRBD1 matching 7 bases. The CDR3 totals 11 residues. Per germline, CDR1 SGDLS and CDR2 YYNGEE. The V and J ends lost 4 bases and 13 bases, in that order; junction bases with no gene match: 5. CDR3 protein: CASSSRQGQFF. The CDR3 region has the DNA TGTGCCAGCAGCTCACGACAGGGTCAGTTCTTC.

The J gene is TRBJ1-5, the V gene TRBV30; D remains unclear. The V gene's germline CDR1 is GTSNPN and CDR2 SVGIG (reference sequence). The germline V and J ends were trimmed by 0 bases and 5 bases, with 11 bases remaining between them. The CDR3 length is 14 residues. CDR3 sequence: CAWSVVTDDQPQHF. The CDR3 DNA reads TGTGCCTGGAGTGTGGTCACGGATGATCAGCCCCAGCATTTT.

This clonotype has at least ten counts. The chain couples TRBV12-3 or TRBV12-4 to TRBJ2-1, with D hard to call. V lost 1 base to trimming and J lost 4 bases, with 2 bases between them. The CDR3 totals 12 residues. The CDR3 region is CASSLVYNEQFF. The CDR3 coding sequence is TGTGCCAGCAGTTTAGTGTACAATGAGCAGTTCTTC.